A single T cell receptor beta chain is shown here with its context. Original analysis: Estimated nucleated cell counts came from reference gene primer amplification. Method: immunoSEQ multiplex PCR; TCRdb's copy keeps in-frame clones and lacks some. For V, J and clone size, that table is used; D and trimming come from the DNA. The table records 200,000 to 250,000 clones, approximately 86% of them present only once. V gave up 4 bases and J gave up 0 bases; unmatched junction bases: 7. The CDR3 spans 15 residues. Germline V gene data show CDR1 as SGDLS and CDR2 as YYNGEE. This sample stems from a study of blood T cell repertoires in COVID-19. Study-level information: COVID-19 samples from acute and convalescent phases originated in the United States, Italy and Spain. PBMCs, B-cell-depleted T cells, or T cells were the source of the cDNA or gDNA that made up the material.

J is TRBJ2-7 and V is TRBV9; 7 nucleotides line up with TRBD1. The sequence came from a young woman who had recovered from COVID-19. The specimen sequenced was peripheral blood. This CDR3 is CASSTARDSSYEQYF. CDR3 nucleotides: TGTGCCAGCAGCACCGCCCGGGACAGCTCCTACGAGCAGTACTTC.